A selection of T cell receptor beta chains follows, all from one sample in a study of regulatory T cells in long-lasting Graves disease. In TCRdb, the multiplex PCR reads were re-called with MiXCR into one record per CDR3 protein. The table records more than 400,000 distinct CDR3 sequences, under 20% of them present only once. These data also formed part of another study, on T cells in Graves' hyperthyroidism and ophthalmopathy.

The input for sequencing was peripheral blood mononuclear cells (PBMCs), taken at new diagnosis, from a patient treated with antithyroid drugs. Source of these receptors: a man between 35 and 55 years old with Graves disease. Both conserved end residues are part of each CDR3. The D gene is left open where the match is weak. Part of the rows lack a size; the others show once, few, many or a class for expanded clones.

v_gene	len	d_gene	abundance	j_gene	CDR3nt	CDR3aa
TRBV24-1	14	TRBD1	-	TRBJ1-1	TGTGCCACCAGGGGACAGGGGATTGGAACTGAAGCTTTCTTT	CATRGQGIGTEAFF
TRBV7-9	14	-	many	TRBJ1-1	TGTGCCAGCAGCTCCCGCTCTCTATCCACTGAAGCTTTCTTT	CASSSRSLSTEAFF
TRBV5-1	14	TRBD1	many	TRBJ1-1	TGCGCCAGCAGCCCTGGGACAGGGGACACTGAAGCTTTCTTT	CASSPGTGDTEAFF
TRBV12-3/TRBV12-4	12	-	many	TRBJ1-5	TGTGCCAGCAGCTTACCGGGGGGCTCCCAGCATTTT	CASSLPGGSQHF
TRBV19	18	TRBD1	-	TRBJ2-2	TGTGCCAGTAGTCCAATAACCGGGACAGGGGGCGAGGGCGGGGAGCTGTTTTTT	CASSPITGTGGEGGELFF
TRBV2	14	-	many	TRBJ2-1	TGTGCCAGCCGTCAAGGGGGGGCCTACAATGAGCAGTTCTTC	CASRQGGAYNEQFF
TRBV5-1	16	TRBD1	-	TRBJ2-7	TGTGCCAGCAGCTGGGGCGGGACAGGGATGTTGTACGAGCAGTACTTC	CASSWGGTGMLYEQYF
TRBV20-1	16	TRBD2	-	TRBJ2-3	TGCAGTGCTAGTTCTCCTAGCGGGAGGGTCACAGATACGCAGTATTTT	CSASSPSGRVTDTQYF
TRBV24-1	16	TRBD2	-	TRBJ2-2	TGTGCCACCAGTGAACGTAGCGGGAGGGGTGCCGGGGAGCTGTTTTTT	CATSERSGRGAGELFF
TRBV27	17	TRBD2	few	TRBJ2-1	TGTGCCATCAGTACGCGGACTAGCTCCAGCTCCTACAATGAGCAGTTCTTC	CAISTRTSSSSYNEQFF
TRBV4-1	17	-	-	TRBJ2-3	TGCGCCAGCAGCCAAGATCGAAGCGGATCAATGACAGATACGCAGTATTTT	CASSQDRSGSMTDTQYF
TRBV28	15	-	many	TRBJ2-7	TGTGCCAGCAGATTCAGCCCACTGGGCGGCTACGAGCAGTACTTC	CASRFSPLGGYEQYF
TRBV20-1	13	TRBD2	-	TRBJ2-1	TGCAGTGCTGATCTAGCGGGAGTGGGGGAGCAGTTCTTC	CSADLAGVGEQFF
TRBV6-9	15	TRBD2	few	TRBJ2-7	TGTGCCAGCAGTTACTATAGCGGGAGCTCCTACGAGCAGTACTTC	CASSYYSGSSYEQYF
TRBV3-1	16	TRBD2	few	TRBJ2-1	TGTGCCAGCAGCCAAGAGGACGGGAGGGCCTACAATGAGCAGTTCTTC	CASSQEDGRAYNEQFF
TRBV5-1	15	-	-	TRBJ2-2	TGCGCCAGCAGCAAATCAGATTCGAACACCGGGGAGCTGTTTTTT	CASSKSDSNTGELFF
TRBV30	14	-	many	TRBJ1-5	TGTGCCTGGTGCCGGGCAGGGGGCAATCAGCCCCAGCATTTT	CAWCRAGGNQPQHF
TRBV7-9	15	TRBD2	many	TRBJ2-7	TGTGCCAGCAGCGACCCGGGACTAGAGGGAGGGGAGGAGTACTTC	CASSDPGLEGGEEYF
TRBV3-1	11	-	many	TRBJ1-1	TGTGCCAGCAGCCAAGTTGGTGAAGCTTTCTTT	CASSQVGEAFF
TRBV19	13	-	many	TRBJ2-1	TGTGCCAGTAGTCAGACGTTCTACAATGAGCAGTTCTTC	CASSQTFYNEQFF
TRBV28	15	TRBD1	-	TRBJ1-2	TGTGCCAGCAGTATAAACACAGGGGCCTCCTATGGCTACACCTTC	CASSINTGASYGYTF
TRBV4-1	17	-	few	TRBJ2-3	TGCGCCAGCAGCCAAGATAGGACCGGAGGACTCACAGATACGCAGTATTTT	CASSQDRTGGLTDTQYF
TRBV6-5	12	-	-	TRBJ2-7	TGTGCCAGCAGTTACGATGGCCAGACAGAGTACTTC	CASSYDGQTEYF
TRBV2	12	-	-	TRBJ2-7	TGTGCCAGCAGTGCAAGAGTTGGTGAGCAGTACTTC	CASSARVGEQYF
TRBV24-1	14	-	-	TRBJ2-3	TGTGCCACCAGTCTGAGTAGCAGAACAGATACGCAGTATTTT	CATSLSSRTDTQYF
TRBV20-1	13	-	few	TRBJ2-2	TGCAGTGCTAGGGACCCAAACACCGGGGAGCTGTTTTTT	CSARDPNTGELFF
TRBV6-5	13	-	many	TRBJ2-5	TGTGCCAGCAGTTACAGTCCCCAAGAGACCCAGTACTTC	CASSYSPQETQYF
TRBV5-1	15	TRBD2	many	TRBJ2-7	TGCGCCAGCAGCTTGGCGGGTAGCGGGAACTACGAGCAGTACTTC	CASSLAGSGNYEQYF
TRBV3-1	14	-	many	TRBJ2-1	TGTGCCAGCAGCCCTCGACTCACATACAATGAGCAGTTCTTC	CASSPRLTYNEQFF
TRBV7-9	11	-	-	TRBJ2-5	TGTGCCAGCACCGCCCCAGGGTCCCAGTACTTC	CASTAPGSQYF
TRBV20-1	13	TRBD2	many	TRBJ2-7	TGCAGTGCTCCCAGCGGGAACTCCTACGAGCAGTACTTC	CSAPSGNSYEQYF
TRBV10-1	14	-	-	TRBJ2-7	TGCGCCAGCAGCCGGGTTCGCGGCCCCTACGAGCAGTACTTC	CASSRVRGPYEQYF
TRBV5-1	14	-	many	TRBJ2-5	TGCGCCAGCAGCCAGGACAGAAACCAAGAGACCCAGTACTTC	CASSQDRNQETQYF
TRBV2	14	-	few	TRBJ2-7	TGTGCCAGCAGTCGTCAGGGGAGCTCCTACGAGCAGTACTTC	CASSRQGSSYEQYF